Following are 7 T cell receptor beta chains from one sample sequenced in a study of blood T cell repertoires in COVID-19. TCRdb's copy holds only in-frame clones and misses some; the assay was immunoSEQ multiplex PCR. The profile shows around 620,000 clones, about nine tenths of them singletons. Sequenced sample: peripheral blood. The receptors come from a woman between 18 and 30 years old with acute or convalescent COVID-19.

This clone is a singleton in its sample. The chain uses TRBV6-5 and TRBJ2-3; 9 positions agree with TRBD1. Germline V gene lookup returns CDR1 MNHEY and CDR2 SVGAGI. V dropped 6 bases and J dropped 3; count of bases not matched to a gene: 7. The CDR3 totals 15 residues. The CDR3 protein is CASRKTGGGTDTQYF. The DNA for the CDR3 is TGTGCCAGCAGGAAAACAGGGGGCGGGACAGATACGCAGTATTTT.

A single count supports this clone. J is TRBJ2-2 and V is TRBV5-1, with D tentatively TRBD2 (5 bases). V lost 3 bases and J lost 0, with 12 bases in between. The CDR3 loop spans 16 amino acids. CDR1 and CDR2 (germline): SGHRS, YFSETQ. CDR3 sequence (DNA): TGCGCCAGCAGCTATATTGCGGGTCCGAACACCGGGGAGCTGTTTTTT. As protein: CASSYIAGPNTGELFF.

As DNA, the CDR3 is TGTGCCAGCAGTTTTACCCCGGAAGGGGTATATGGCTACACCTTC. This gives the protein CASSFTPEGVYGYTF. The chain has TRBV6-2 or TRBV6-3 and TRBJ1-2; D perhaps matches TRBD1 (5 bases). The length of the CDR3 is 15 residues. CDR1 and CDR2 from the germline V gene are MNHEY and SVGEGT. Deletions cut 4 bases from V and 5 bases from J, with 17 bases between.

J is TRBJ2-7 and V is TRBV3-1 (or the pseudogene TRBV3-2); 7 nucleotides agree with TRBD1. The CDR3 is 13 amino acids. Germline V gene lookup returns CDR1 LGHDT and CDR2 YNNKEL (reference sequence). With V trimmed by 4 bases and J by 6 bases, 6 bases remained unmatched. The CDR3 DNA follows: TGTGCCAGCAGCCCCGGGACAGAGCCCGAGCAGTACTTC. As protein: CASSPGTEPEQYF.

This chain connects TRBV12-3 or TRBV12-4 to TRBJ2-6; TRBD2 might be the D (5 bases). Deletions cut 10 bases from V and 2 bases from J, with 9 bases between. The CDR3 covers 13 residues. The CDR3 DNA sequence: TGTGCCACGGACTCAGCTGGGGCCAACGTCCTGACTTTC. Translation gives CATDSAGANVLTF.

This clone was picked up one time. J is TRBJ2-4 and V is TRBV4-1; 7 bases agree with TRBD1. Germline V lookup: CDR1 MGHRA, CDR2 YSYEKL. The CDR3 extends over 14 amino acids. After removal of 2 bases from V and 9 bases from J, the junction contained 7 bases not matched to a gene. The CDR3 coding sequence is TGCGCCAGCAGCCAACCTAGAGCAGGGGGCATTCAGTACTTC. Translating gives CASSQPRAGGIQYF.

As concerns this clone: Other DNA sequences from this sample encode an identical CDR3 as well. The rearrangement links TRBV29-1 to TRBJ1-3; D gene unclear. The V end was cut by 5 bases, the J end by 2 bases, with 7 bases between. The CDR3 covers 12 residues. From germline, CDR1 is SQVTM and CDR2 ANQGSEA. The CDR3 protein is CSVREAGNTIYF. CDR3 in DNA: TGCAGCGTTCGTGAGGCTGGAAACACCATATATTTT.